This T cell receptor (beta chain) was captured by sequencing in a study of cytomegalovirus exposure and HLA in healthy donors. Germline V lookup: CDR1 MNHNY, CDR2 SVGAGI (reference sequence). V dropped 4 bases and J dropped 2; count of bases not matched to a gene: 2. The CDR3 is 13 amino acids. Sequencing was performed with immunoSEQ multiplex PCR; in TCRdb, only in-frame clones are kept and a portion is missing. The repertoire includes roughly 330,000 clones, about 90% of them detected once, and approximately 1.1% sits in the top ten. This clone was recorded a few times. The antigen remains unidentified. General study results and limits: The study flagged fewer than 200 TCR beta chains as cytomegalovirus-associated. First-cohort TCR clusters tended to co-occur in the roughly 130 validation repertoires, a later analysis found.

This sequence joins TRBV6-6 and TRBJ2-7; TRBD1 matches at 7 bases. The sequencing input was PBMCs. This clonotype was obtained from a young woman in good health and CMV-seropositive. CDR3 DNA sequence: TGTGCCAGCAGTTTCGACAGGGCCTACGAGCAGTACTTC. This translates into CASSFDRAYEQYF.